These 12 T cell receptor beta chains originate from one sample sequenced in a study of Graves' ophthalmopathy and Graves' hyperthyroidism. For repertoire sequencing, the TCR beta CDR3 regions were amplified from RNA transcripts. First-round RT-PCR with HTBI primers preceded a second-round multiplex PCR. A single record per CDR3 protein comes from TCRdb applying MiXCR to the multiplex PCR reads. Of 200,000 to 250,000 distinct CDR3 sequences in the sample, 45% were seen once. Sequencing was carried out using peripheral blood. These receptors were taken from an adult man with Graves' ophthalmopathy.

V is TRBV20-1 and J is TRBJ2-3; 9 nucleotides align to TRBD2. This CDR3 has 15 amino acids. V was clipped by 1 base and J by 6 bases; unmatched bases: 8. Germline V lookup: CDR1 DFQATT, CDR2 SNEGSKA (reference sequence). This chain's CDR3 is CSARGSAGGRDTQYF. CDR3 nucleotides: TGCAGTGCTAGAGGGAGTGCGGGGGGGCGGGATACGCAGTATTTT.

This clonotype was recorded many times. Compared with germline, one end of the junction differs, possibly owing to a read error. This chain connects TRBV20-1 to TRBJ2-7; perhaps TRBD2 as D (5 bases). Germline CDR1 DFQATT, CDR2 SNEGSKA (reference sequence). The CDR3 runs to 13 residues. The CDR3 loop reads CSAREASAYQQYF. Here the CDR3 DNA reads TGCAGTGCTAGGGAGGCCAGTGCCTACCAGCAGTACTTC.

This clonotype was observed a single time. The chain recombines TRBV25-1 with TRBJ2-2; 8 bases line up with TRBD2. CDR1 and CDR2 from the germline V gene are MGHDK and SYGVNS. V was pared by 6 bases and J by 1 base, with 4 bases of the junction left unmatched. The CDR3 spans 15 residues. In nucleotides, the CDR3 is TGTGCCAGCAGGAGCGGGGGCTTGAACACCGGGGAGCTGTTTTTT. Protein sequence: CASRSGGLNTGELFF.

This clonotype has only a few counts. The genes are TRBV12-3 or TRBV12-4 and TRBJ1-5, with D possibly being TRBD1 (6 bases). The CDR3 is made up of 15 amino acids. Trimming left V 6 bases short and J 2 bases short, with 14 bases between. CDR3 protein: CASRGGRVRNQPQHF. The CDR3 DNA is TGTGCCAGCAGGGGGGGCCGGGTTCGCAATCAGCCCCAGCATTTT.

CDR3 region: CASGQAWNTEAFF. DNA of the CDR3: TGCGCCAGCGGACAGGCGTGGAACACTGAAGCTTTCTTT. The rearrangement links TRBV5-1 to TRBJ1-1, with TRBD1 matching 7 bases. V shed 7 bases and J 1 base; nucleotides not matched to a gene: 4. The CDR3 totals 13 residues. Per germline, CDR1 SGHRS and CDR2 YFSETQ.

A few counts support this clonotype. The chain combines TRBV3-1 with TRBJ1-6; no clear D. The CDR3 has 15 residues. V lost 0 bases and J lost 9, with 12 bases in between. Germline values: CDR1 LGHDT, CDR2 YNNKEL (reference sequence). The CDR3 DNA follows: TGTGCCAGCAGCCAAGATGGCGATCGTGGTTCACCCCTCCACTTT. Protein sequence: CASSQDGDRGSPLHF.

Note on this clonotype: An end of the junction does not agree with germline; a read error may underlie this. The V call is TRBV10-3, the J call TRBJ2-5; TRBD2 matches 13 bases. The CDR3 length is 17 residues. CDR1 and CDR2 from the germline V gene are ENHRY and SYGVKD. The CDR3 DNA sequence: TGTGCCAGCAGTGTCCCGGGACTAGCGGGGAGTCCCAGGACCCAGTACTTC. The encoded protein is CASSVPGLAGSPRTQYF.

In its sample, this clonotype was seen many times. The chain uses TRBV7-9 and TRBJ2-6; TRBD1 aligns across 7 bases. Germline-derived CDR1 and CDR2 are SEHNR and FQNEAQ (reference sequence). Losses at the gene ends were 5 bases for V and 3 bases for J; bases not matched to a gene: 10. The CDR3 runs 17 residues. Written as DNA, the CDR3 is TGTGCCAGCAGCATACATCTGACAGGGAATGGGGCCAACGTCCTGACTTTC. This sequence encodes CASSIHLTGNGANVLTF.

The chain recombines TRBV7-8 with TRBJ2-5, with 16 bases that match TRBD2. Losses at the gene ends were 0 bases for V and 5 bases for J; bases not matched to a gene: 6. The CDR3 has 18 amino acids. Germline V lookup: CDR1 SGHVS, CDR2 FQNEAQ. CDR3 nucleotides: TGTGCCAGCAGCTTAGCAGGGACTAGCGGGGGGGCTCTTGAGACCCAGTACTTC. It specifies CASSLAGTSGGALETQYF.

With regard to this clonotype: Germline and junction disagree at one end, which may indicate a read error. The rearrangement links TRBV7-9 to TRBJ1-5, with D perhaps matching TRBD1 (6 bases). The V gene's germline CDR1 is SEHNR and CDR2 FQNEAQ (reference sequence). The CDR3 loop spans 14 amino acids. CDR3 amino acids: CASGFPGANQPQHF. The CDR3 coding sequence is TGTGCCAGCGGCTTTCCGGGGGCTAATCAGCCCCAGCATTTT.

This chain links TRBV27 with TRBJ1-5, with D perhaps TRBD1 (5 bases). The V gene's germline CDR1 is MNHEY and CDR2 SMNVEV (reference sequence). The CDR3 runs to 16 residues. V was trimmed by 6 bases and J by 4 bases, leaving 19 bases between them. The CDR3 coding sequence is TGTGCCAGCAGCCGATTCGGGACTGAACGTAATCAGCCCCAGCATTTT. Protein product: CASSRFGTERNQPQHF.

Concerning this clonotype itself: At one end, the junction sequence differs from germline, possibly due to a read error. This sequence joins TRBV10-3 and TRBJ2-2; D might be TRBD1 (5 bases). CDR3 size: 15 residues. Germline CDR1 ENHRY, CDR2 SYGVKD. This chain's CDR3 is CASSEARAGTGELFF. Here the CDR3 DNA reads TGTGCCAGCAGTGAGGCCAGGGCCGGCACCGGGGAGCTGTTTTTT.